The rows below give T cell receptor beta chains drawn from one sample of a study of blood T cell repertoires in COVID-19. Profiled with immunoSEQ multiplex PCR; TCRdb holds only in-frame clones, not every one. This table has about 250,000 clones, around nine tenths appearing once. The sequencing sample was made of peripheral blood. The receptor source for this set is a man older than 75 with acute or convalescent COVID-19. Each CDR3 is given with its conserved first and last residue. A D gene is named only where the DNA matches it firmly. A clone size is listed for some rows: how often the clone was seen (once, few, many), or a class if it is expanded.

d_gene	v_gene	abundance	j_gene	CDR3nt	CDR3aa
TRBD1	TRBV29-1	NA	TRBJ2-7	TGCAGCTATTCGGATGGGACAGGGGCCAGCTACGAGCAGTACTTC	CSYSDGTGASYEQYF
TRBD1	TRBV7-9	NA	TRBJ2-2	TGTGCCAGCAGCTTTGGGACAGGGGGCATCACCGGGGAGCTGTTTTTT	CASSFGTGGITGELFF
TRBD1	TRBV20-1	NA	TRBJ2-7	TGCAGTGCTAGTTCTTTCGGGACAGGGAGCGACGAGCAGTACTTC	CSASSFGTGSDEQYF
NA	TRBV21-1	once	TRBJ1-5	TGTGCCAGCAGCAAAGCGCTTTCTTATTCGGGACAGGCGACTTATAGCAATCAGCCCCAGCATTTT	CASSKALSYSGQATYSNQPQHF
TRBD2	TRBV5-1	NA	TRBJ2-1	TGCGCCAGCAGCTTGGACGGGGGGGCCTACAATGAGCAGTTCTTC	CASSLDGGAYNEQFF
TRBD1	TRBV9	NA	TRBJ1-6	TGTGCCAGCAGTGGACAGGGGACGGTTAATTCACCCCTCCACTTT	CASSGQGTVNSPLHF
NA	TRBV6-6	once	TRBJ2-5	TGTGCCAGCGGGGGCCCTCGCCAAGAGACCCAGTACTTC	CASGGPRQETQYF
NA	TRBV13	NA	TRBJ2-4	TGTGCCAGCAGCTTTAGTGCAGGGGCCCTAGCCAAAAACATTCAGTACTTC	CASSFSAGALAKNIQYF
TRBD1	TRBV6-5	NA	TRBJ1-1	TGTGCCAGCAGTTACATAGGGACAGTGAACACTGAAGCTTTCTTT	CASSYIGTVNTEAFF
TRBD1	TRBV15	NA	TRBJ1-2	TGTGCCACCAGCAGAGTATCTGGGACAGGGAACGGCTACACCTTC	CATSRVSGTGNGYTF
TRBD1	TRBV18	NA	TRBJ1-5	TGTGCCAGCTCACCACAGGGGGCAGAACAGCCCCAGCATTTT	CASSPQGAEQPQHF
NA	TRBV7-8	NA	TRBJ2-4	TGTGCCAGCAGCTTAGGAGGGGGAAAAAACATTCAGTACTTC	CASSLGGGKNIQYF
NA	TRBV4-1	NA	TRBJ2-2	TGCGCCAGCAGCGAGCAGGAGGGCGGCACCGGGGAGCTGTTTTTT	CASSEQEGGTGELFF
TRBD2	TRBV2	NA	TRBJ2-2	TGTGCCAGCAGTGCGGTAGCGGGGGGATACACCGGGGAGCTGTTTTTT	CASSAVAGGYTGELFF
TRBD1	TRBV7-9	NA	TRBJ1-4	TGTGCCAGCAGCGAAAGGGGACAGGGGAAAACTAATGAAAAACTGTTTTTT	CASSERGQGKTNEKLFF
NA	TRBV11-2	NA	TRBJ2-3	TGTGCCAGCAGCCCGCTCGGACCGGGGTTCGATACGCAGTATTTT	CASSPLGPGFDTQYF
NA	TRBV24-1	NA	TRBJ2-1	TGTGCCACCAGTGATTTGGACAAAACGGGACTCGCGAATGAGCAGTTCTTC	CATSDLDKTGLANEQFF
NA	TRBV7-8	NA	TRBJ1-3	TGTGCCAGCAGCTCCCAAATAGGGGCCTCTGGAAACACCATATATTTT	CASSSQIGASGNTIYF
TRBD2	TRBV7-2	NA	TRBJ2-4	TGTGCCAGCAGCCTAGACCTAGCGGCCATGGACATTCAGTACTTC	CASSLDLAAMDIQYF
NA	TRBV9	NA	TRBJ1-1	TGTGCCAGCAGTCCGGGGGGCGCGGTAAACACTGAAGCTTTCTTT	CASSPGGAVNTEAFF
NA	TRBV6-2/TRBV6-3	few	TRBJ1-5	TGTGCCAGCAGCCTACCCAGGGCGAGTTATAGCAATCAGCCCCAGCATTTT	CASSLPRASYSNQPQHF
TRBD1	TRBV7-2	NA	TRBJ1-5	TGTGCCAGCAGCTTGGATACAGGGGCGAATCAGCCCCAGCATTTT	CASSLDTGANQPQHF
TRBD2	TRBV6-6	NA	TRBJ2-1	TGTGCCAGCAAACGAGCGGGAGAAAGTGAGCAGTTCTTC	CASKRAGESEQFF
NA	TRBV16	NA	TRBJ1-1	TGTGCCAGCAGCCAACAAGGGGGCACTGAAGCTTTCTTT	CASSQQGGTEAFF
NA	TRBV5-8	NA	TRBJ2-5	TGTGCCAGCAGCCCTCCCCGGGACAAACGTTTCCAAGAGACCCAGTACTTC	CASSPPRDKRFQETQYF
NA	TRBV7-3	NA	TRBJ1-1	TGTGCCAGCAGCATGGACAGCAACACTGAAGCTTTCTTT	CASSMDSNTEAFF
NA	TRBV10-2	NA	TRBJ1-1	TGCGCCAGCAGTGAGGCAGGTGAAGCTTTCTTT	CASSEAGEAFF
NA	TRBV24-1	NA	TRBJ1-1	TGTGCCACCAGTGGAGGCGCTGAAGCTTTCTTT	CATSGGAEAFF
NA	TRBV4-3	NA	TRBJ1-2	TGCGCCAGCAGCCAAGATTCGGGCGGGCTCTATGGCTACACCTTC	CASSQDSGGLYGYTF
TRBD2	TRBV3-1/TRBV3-2	NA	TRBJ2-5	TGTGCCAGCAGCCGGGACTATGCCCTTTTGGAGACCCAGTACTTC	CASSRDYALLETQYF
TRBD2	TRBV19	few	TRBJ2-3	TGTGCCAGTAGTATAGCGGGGGGAGATACGCAGTATTTT	CASSIAGGDTQYF
NA	TRBV3-1/TRBV3-2	NA	TRBJ1-2	TGTGCCAGCAGCCCCCGCGGACTGCCCAACTATGGCTACACCTTC	CASSPRGLPNYGYTF
TRBD1	TRBV10-2	NA	TRBJ1-1	TGCGCCAGCAGTGAACCGGGACAGAGAAGAGGTGAAGCTTTCTTT	CASSEPGQRRGEAFF
TRBD2	TRBV14	once	TRBJ2-3	TGTGCCAGCAGCCAAGCTTTGACTAGCGGGAGATGGGGTACGCAGTATTTT	CASSQALTSGRWGTQYF
TRBD2	TRBV6-4	NA	TRBJ2-5	TGTGCCAGCCCCTTGGCGGGGGGCCGGAAGACCCAGTACTTC	CASPLAGGRKTQYF
TRBD2	TRBV29-1	NA	TRBJ2-1	TGCAGCGTCCCTGGACTAGCCTCCTACAATGAGCAGTTCTTC	CSVPGLASYNEQFF
NA	TRBV2	NA	TRBJ2-7	TGTGCCAGCACTTCGAGACAGGGACTCTACGAGCAGTACTTC	CASTSRQGLYEQYF
TRBD2	TRBV5-1	NA	TRBJ2-5	TGCGCCAGCAGCCCTACCACTAGCGGGAATGGGGAGACCCAGTACTTC	CASSPTTSGNGETQYF
TRBD1	TRBV19	NA	TRBJ1-5	TGTGCCAGTCGGGGACAGACCTATAGCAATCAGCCCCAGCATTTT	CASRGQTYSNQPQHF
NA	TRBV19	NA	TRBJ1-2	TGTGCCAGTAGGCGAAGCTATGGCTACACCTTC	CASRRSYGYTF
NA	TRBV2	few	TRBJ1-2	TGTGCCAGCAGTGAAGCGGGGAGGGATCGGTATGGCTACACCTTC	CASSEAGRDRYGYTF
NA	TRBV6-5	NA	TRBJ1-4	TGTGCCAGCAGTTACCGACAGACTAATGAAAAACTGTTTTTT	CASSYRQTNEKLFF